Following are 6 T cell receptor beta chains from one sample sequenced in a study of post-analysis software for immune sequencing data. Study conclusions and caveats: Relative to controls, patients had 5 or 6 TRBV segments at higher frequency, with TRBV5-6, TRBV5-1 and TRBV20-1 among these.

Unique molecular identifiers were built into the TCR beta cDNA libraries. TCRdb recomputed calls from the PCR reads with MiXCR, one row per CDR3 protein. The sample has about 540,000 distinct CDR3 sequences, around a third seen once. These receptors' antigens are unknown. The sequencing input was blood. The receptors were sampled from a girl younger than 18 with multiple sclerosis.

V and J are TRBV5-1 and TRBJ2-3, with D perhaps matching TRBD1 (5 bases). V was shortened by 3 bases and J by 0 bases, with 11 bases between the two germline ends. The CDR3 has 15 residues. Germline V gene sequence: CDR1 SGHRS, CDR2 YFSETQ. The CDR3 protein is CASSSRGYSTDTQYF. CDR3 bases: TGCGCCAGCAGCTCAAGGGGTTATAGCACAGATACGCAGTATTTT.

This clonotype was seen a few times. V and J are TRBV6-6 and TRBJ1-1, with D perhaps matching TRBD1 (6 bases). The CDR3 runs to 13 residues. The V gene's germline CDR1 is MNHNY and CDR2 SVGAGI (reference sequence). The V and J ends lost 9 bases and 5 bases respectively, with 16 bases between them. The CDR3 loop is CASSRTVRTEAFF. The CDR3 nucleotides read TGTGCCAGTAGCCGGACAGTTCGAACTGAAGCTTTCTTT.

CDR3 loop: CASSFRTGIYEQFF. CDR3 coding DNA: TGTGCCAGCAGCTTTCGGACAGGCATTTACGAGCAGTTCTTC. The chain employs TRBV5-6 and TRBJ2-1; 7 nucleotides match TRBD1. The germline V gene has CDR1 SGHDT and CDR2 YYEEEE. CDR3 length: 14 amino acids. The junction had 9 bases not matched to a gene; V was cut back by 2 bases and J by 10 bases. The complete variable domain, with remaining parts taken from reference TRBV5-6 and TRBJ2-1, reads DAGVTQSPTHLIKTRGQQVTLRCSPKSGHDTVSWYQQALGQGPQFIFQYYEEEERQRGNFPDRFSGHQFPNYSSELNVNALLLGDSALYLCASSFRTGIYEQFFGPGTRLTVL.

This rearrangement joins TRBV10-2 to TRBJ1-5, with TRBD1 matching over 7 bases. The CDR3 contains 15 residues. V lost 7 bases, J lost 1 base, and 7 bases stayed unmatched. CDR1 is WSHSY and CDR2 is SAAADI in the germline V gene. The DNA of the CDR3 is TGCGCCAGCACCCGGGACAGATTGAGCAATCAGCCCCAGCATTTT. It is translated as CASTRDRLSNQPQHF.

V usage is TRBV10-3 and J usage is TRBJ2-5; 7 bases fit TRBD2. V lost 3 bases and J lost 11; bases outside the gene matches: 6. The CDR3 spans 12 residues. CDR1 ENHRY and CDR2 SYGVKD come from the germline V gene. This chain's CDR3 is CAISDIGREQYF. CDR3 bases: TGTGCCATCAGTGATATAGGGAGGGAACAGTACTTC.

This clonotype has a handful of counts. The V call is TRBV29-1, the J call TRBJ1-1, with 12 bases lining up with TRBD1. Trimming removed 4 bases from V and 1 base from J; junction bases left unmatched: 7. The CDR3 length is 16 residues. CDR1 is SQVTM and CDR2 is ANQGSEA in the germline V gene. As DNA, the CDR3 is TGCAGCGTTGGGGACAGGGGGCGAATAGGGAACACTGAAGCTTTCTTT. It encodes CSVGDRGRIGNTEAFF.